The subject of this entry is one T cell receptor beta chain. This specimen comes from a study of cytotoxic CD8 clonotypes in ibrutinib-treated CLL. Method: immunoSEQ multiplex PCR; TCRdb's copy keeps in-frame clones and lacks some. Of 57,000 or so clones listed, around 52% are singletons. The sequenced sample was PBMCs, obtained at disease progression, from a patient treated with ibrutinib. The clonotype originates from a human donor with chronic lymphocytic leukemia.

The CDR3 loop reads CASRSGGSELFF. DNA for the CDR3: TGTGCCAGCAGATCCGGGGGGTCAGAGCTGTTTTTT. The rearrangement links TRBV6-5 to TRBJ2-2; TRBD2 aligns across 7 bases. CDR1 is MNHEY, CDR2 SVGAGI, per germline. The CDR3 sequence is 12 residues long. The V and J ends lost 6 bases and 11 bases, in that order; junction bases with no gene match: 6.